The rows below give T cell receptor beta chains drawn from one sample of a study of T cells in Graves' hyperthyroidism and ophthalmopathy. Each CDR3 protein gets one entry after TCRdb re-called the multiplex PCR reads with MiXCR. This sample yields 660,000 or so distinct CDR3 sequences, of which less than 25% are seen a single time; 34% belongs to the top ten. The specimen was blood. The receptors were sampled from a man younger than 45 with Graves' ophthalmopathy. The CDR3 runs from the conserved cysteine through the conserved F or W. The order of the fields is D gene, clone size, V gene, J gene, CDR3 protein. The D gene is left open where the match is weak. For some rows the clone size is stated as once, few or many, or as a class when expanded; others skip it.

>-|few|TRBV3-1|TRBJ2-7
CASGGRVDEQYF
>-|many|TRBV30|TRBJ1-1
CAWSVGRGEAFF
>-|-|TRBV19|TRBJ1-5
CASTGGSQPQHF
>TRBD1|few|TRBV4-2|TRBJ2-3
CASSPAGTVTDTQYF
>TRBD2|-|TRBV7-2|TRBJ2-2
CASSPTSGRPNTGELVF
>-|-|TRBV28|TRBJ2-2
CASSTPQGGNTGELFF
>TRBD1|few|TRBV20-1|TRBJ1-4
CSATGTGEEKLFF
>-|few|TRBV10-3|TRBJ2-6
CAIGKGLSGANVLTF
>-|few|TRBV7-2|TRBJ2-3
CASAEGHHTDTQYF
>-|-|TRBV19|TRBJ2-3
CASAPVWGTDTQYF
>TRBD2|-|TRBV6-8|TRBJ2-5
CASSHGLAGHQETQYF
>TRBD1|-|TRBV7-6|TRBJ2-7
CASSPGTGGAEQYF
>-|many|TRBV7-2|TRBJ2-7
CASRPAPSWEQYF
>-|-|TRBV28|TRBJ2-7
CAGSLGSSYEQYF
>TRBD2|many|TRBV3-1|TRBJ2-3
CASSPSGTSGTVGDTQYF